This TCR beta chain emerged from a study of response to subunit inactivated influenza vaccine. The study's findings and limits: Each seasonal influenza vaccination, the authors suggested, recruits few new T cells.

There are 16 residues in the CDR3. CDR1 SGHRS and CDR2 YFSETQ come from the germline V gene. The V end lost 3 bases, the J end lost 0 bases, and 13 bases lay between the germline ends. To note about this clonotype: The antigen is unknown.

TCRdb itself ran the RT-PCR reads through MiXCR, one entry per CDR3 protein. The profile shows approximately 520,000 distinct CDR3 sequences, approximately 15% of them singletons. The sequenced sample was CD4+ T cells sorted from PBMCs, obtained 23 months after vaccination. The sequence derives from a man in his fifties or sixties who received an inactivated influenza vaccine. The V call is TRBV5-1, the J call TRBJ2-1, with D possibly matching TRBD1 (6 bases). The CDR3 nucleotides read TGCGCCAGCAGCTCAGGACAGACGAGCTCCTACAATGAGCAGTTCTTC. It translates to CASSSGQTSSYNEQFF.